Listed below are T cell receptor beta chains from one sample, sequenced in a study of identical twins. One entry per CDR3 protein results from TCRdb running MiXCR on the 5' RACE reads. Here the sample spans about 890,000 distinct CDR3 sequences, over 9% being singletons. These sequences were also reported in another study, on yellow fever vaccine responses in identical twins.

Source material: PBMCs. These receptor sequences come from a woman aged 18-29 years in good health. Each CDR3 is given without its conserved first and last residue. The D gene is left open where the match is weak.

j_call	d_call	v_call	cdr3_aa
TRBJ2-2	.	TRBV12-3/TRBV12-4	ASSIGVPMTGELF
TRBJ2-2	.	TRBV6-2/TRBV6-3	ASSYRTGELF
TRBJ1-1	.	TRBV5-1	ASSSKGQNTEAF
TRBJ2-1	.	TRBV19	ASSTSLEGYRAYEQF
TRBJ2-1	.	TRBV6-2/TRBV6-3	ASSYQWVWESYNEQF
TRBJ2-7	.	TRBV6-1	ASSERVSYEQY
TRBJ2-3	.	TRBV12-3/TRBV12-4	ASSWPYAESGRSTDTQY
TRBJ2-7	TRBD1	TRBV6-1	ASSKPGTGSYEQY
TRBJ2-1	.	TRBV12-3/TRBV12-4	ASSRRGSGTYNEQF
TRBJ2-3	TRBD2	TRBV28	ASSRTSDSTDTQY
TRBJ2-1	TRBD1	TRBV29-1	SVGDSSYNEQF
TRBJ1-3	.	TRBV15	ATSRGPSGNTIY
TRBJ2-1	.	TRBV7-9	ASSSWEVEQF
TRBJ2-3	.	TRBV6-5	ASSYGGMFTDTQY
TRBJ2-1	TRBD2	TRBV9	ASSVAGGPYEQF
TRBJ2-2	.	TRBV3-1	ASSQGVTSGELF
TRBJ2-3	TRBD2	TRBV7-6	ASSLGPLLAGASTDTQY
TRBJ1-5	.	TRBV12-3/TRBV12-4	ASSIQGLNQPQH
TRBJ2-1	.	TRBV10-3	AISSLGQYNEQF
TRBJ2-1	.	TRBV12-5	ASDTAGEQF
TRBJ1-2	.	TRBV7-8	ASSLSPPRGKYGYT
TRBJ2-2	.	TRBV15	ATGLNTGELF
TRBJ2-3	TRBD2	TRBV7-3	ASSPLAGGFTDTQY
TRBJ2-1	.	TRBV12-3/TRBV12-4	ASSLGGRTPLDEQF
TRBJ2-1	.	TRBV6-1	ASRQPRAGDKAGIEQF
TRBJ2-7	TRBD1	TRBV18	ASSKGQGGSYEQY
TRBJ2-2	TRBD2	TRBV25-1	ASREAGVRTGELF
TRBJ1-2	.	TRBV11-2	ASSLGQVSPNGYT
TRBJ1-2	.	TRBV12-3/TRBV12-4	ASRPRRGAPTNYGYT
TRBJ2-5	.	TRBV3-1	ASSQDRARKKETQY
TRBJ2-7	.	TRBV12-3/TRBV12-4	ASRLGLRYEQY
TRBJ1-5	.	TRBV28	ASSLGFQGNQPQH
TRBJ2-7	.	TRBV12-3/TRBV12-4	ASSRDATYEQY
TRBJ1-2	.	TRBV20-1	SATEVEGSNYGYT
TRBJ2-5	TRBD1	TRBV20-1	SAPRQGGETQY
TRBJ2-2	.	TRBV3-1	ASSQEVTNTGELF
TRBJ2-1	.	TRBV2	ASRGWALALL
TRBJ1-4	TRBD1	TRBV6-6	ASRYQGVSDEKLF
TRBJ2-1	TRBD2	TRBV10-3	AISVLGGADEQF
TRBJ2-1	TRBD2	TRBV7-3	ASKGGAGSSYNEQF
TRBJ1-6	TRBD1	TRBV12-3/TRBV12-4	ASSFSGALTTAGTGGNNSPHH
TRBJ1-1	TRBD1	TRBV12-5	ASGLRTGEAF
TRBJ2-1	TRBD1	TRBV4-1	ASSQDGTGWEQF
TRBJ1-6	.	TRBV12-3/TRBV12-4	ASSLRPEINSPLH
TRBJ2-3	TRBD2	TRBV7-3	ASSLTAGVATDTQY
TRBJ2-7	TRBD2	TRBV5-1	ASSLGGVYEQY
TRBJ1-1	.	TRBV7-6	ASSLVPGLGTEAF
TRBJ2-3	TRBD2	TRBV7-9	ASTIAGGPTDTQY
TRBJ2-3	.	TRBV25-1	ASSETLARTDTQY
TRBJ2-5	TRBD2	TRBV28	ASSPGLAGAQRRETQY